Here is one T cell receptor beta chain with its context. Its antigen is still unknown. This entry is derived from a study of T cells after yellow fever vaccination. Whole-study results and caveats: Overall, a small share of clonotypes was seen in both CD4 and CD8 compartments. Contamination of FACS-sorted repertoires by abundant clonotypes from the bulk population could occur.

TCRdb passed the 5' RACE reads through MiXCR, listing each CDR3 protein once. The sample includes some 300,000 distinct CDR3 sequences, less than 9.5% of them seen just once. This material consisted of CD4+ T cells sorted from PBMCs, taken 5 days after the yellow fever booster vaccination. The TCR was taken from a man younger than 30 who received the YFV17D yellow fever vaccine.

CDR3 sequence: CASSLGGIGNQPQHF. The CDR3 nucleotides are TGTGCCAGCAGTTTGGGGGGTATCGGTAATCAGCCCCAGCATTTT. V usage is TRBV12-3 or TRBV12-4 and J usage is TRBJ1-5; possible D gene TRBD1, 5 bases. The germline V and J ends were trimmed by 3 bases and 4 bases, with 13 bases remaining between them. This CDR3 spans 15 amino acids.